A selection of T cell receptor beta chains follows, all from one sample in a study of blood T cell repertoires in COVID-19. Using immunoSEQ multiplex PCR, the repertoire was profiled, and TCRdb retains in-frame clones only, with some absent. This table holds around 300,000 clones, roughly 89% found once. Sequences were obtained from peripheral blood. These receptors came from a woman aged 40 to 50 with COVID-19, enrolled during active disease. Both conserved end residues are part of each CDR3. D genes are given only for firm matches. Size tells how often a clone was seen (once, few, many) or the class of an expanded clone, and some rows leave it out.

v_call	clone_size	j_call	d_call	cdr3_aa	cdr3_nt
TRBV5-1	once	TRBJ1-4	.	CASSLGRGTFPKSNEKLFF	TGCGCCAGCAGCTTGGGACGAGGGACTTTTCCGAAGAGTAATGAAAAACTGTTTTTT
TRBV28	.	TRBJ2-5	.	CASSLGVTVLQETQYF	TGTGCCAGCAGTTTAGGGGTGACAGTCCTCCAAGAGACCCAGTACTTC
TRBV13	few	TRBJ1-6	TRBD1	CASRRGRDRFPGSPLHF	TGTGCCAGCAGACGAGGCCGGGACAGATTTCCGGGGTCACCCCTCCACTTT
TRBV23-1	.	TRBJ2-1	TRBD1	CASRDRGYTEQFF	TGCGCCAGCAGGGACAGGGGTTATACTGAGCAGTTCTTC
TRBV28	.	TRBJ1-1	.	CASSLLRQGGTEAFF	TGTGCCAGCAGTTTATTAAGGCAGGGAGGCACTGAAGCTTTCTTT
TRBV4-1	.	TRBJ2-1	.	CASSQDGREWNEQFF	TGCGCCAGCAGCCAAGATGGCCGGGAGTGGAATGAGCAGTTCTTC
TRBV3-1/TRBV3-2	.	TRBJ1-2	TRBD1	CASSRRGQGAYGYTF	TGTGCCAGCAGCCGCCGGGGGCAGGGGGCATATGGCTACACCTTC
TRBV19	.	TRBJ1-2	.	CASSIAETKNYGYTF	TGTGCCAGTAGTATTGCAGAGACTAAGAACTATGGCTACACCTTC
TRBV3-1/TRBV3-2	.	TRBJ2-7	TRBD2	CASSQDPYREDAQYF	TGTGCCAGCAGCCAAGACCCCTACCGGGAGGACGCGCAGTACTTC
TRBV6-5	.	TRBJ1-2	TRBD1	CASSYSRGPSGFGYTF	TGTGCCAGCAGTTACTCGAGGGGGCCGTCAGGGTTTGGCTACACCTTC
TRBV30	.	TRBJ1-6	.	CAWTVGAGNSPLHF	TGTGCCTGGACGGTAGGGGCAGGGAATTCACCCCTCCACTTT
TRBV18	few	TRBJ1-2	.	CASSPGQSPDGYTF	TGTGCCAGCTCACCTGGACAGAGCCCTGATGGCTACACCTTC
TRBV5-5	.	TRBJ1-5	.	CASSLGAVSNQPQHF	TGTGCCAGCAGCTTGGGGGCAGTTTCTAATCAGCCCCAGCATTTT
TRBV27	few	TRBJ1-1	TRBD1	CASSLYGDRAVEAFF	TGTGCCAGCAGTTTATATGGGGACAGGGCTGTTGAAGCTTTCTTT
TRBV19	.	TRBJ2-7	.	CASSITSTSYEQYF	TGTGCCAGTAGTATCACCAGTACGTCCTACGAGCAGTACTTC
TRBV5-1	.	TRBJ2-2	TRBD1	CASSGTANTGELFF	TGCGCCAGCTCGGGGACAGCGAACACCGGGGAGCTGTTTTTT
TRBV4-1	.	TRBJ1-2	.	CASSQGQGRANYGYTF	TGCGCCAGCAGCCAGGGGCAGGGCAGAGCTAACTATGGCTACACCTTC
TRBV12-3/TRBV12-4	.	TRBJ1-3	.	CASSYGNTIYF	TGTGCCAGCAGCTACGGAAACACCATATATTTT
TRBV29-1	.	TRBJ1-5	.	CSITRGVGNQPQHF	TGCAGCATCACCAGGGGAGTGGGCAATCAGCCCCAGCATTTT
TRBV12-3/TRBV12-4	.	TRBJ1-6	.	CASKQGLGSPLHF	TGTGCCAGCAAACAGGGTCTGGGTTCACCCCTCCACTTT
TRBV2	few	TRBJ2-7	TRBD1	CASSEWGTGASSYEQYF	TGTGCCAGCAGTGAATGGGGGACAGGGGCAAGCTCCTACGAGCAGTACTTC
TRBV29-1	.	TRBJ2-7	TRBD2	CSVVSGDSYEQYF	TGCAGCGTTGTTAGCGGGGACTCCTACGAGCAGTACTTC
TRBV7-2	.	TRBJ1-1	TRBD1	CASSLGTGYMNTEAFF	TGTGCCAGCAGCTTAGGGACAGGATACATGAACACTGAAGCTTTCTTT
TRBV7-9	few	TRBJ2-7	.	CASSPHGRVSYEQYF	TGTGCCAGCAGCCCACATGGCAGGGTGTCCTACGAGCAGTACTTC
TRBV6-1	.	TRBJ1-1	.	CASSEDLLSTEAFF	TGTGCCAGCAGTGAAGATTTATTGAGCACTGAAGCTTTCTTT
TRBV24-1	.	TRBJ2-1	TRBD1	CATSDRTGSTYNEQFF	TGTGCCACCAGTGATCGGACAGGGTCGACCTACAATGAGCAGTTCTTC
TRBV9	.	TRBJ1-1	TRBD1	CASSVGLDRSYPTEAFF	TGTGCCAGCAGCGTAGGGTTGGACAGGTCATACCCCACTGAAGCTTTCTTT
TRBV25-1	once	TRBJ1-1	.	CASSTTGITEAFF	TGTGCCAGCAGTACGACAGGTATCACTGAAGCTTTCTTT
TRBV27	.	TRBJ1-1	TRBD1	CASSLGAGQGAEAFF	TGTGCCAGCAGTTTAGGAGCGGGACAGGGCGCTGAAGCTTTCTTT
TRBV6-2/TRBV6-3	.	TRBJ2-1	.	CASSYSNGNNEQFF	TGTGCCAGCAGTTACTCGAACGGGAACAATGAGCAGTTCTTC
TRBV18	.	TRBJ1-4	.	CASSTPNEKLFF	TGTGCCAGCTCAACTCCTAATGAAAAACTGTTTTTT